A selection of T cell receptor beta chains follows, all from one sample in a study of T cells in Graves' hyperthyroidism and ophthalmopathy. TCRdb re-called the multiplex PCR reads with MiXCR, one entry per CDR3 protein. Among 33,000 or so distinct CDR3 sequences listed, roughly 50% were seen once. Specimen: blood. These receptors all come from a woman aged 50 to 60 with Graves' hyperthyroidism that later progressed to Graves' ophthalmopathy. The CDR3 runs from the conserved cysteine through the conserved F or W. D genes are given only for firm matches. Size is omitted from some rows. Given values are once, few, many or a class for expanded clones.

v_gene	j_gene	abundance	d_gene	CDR3nt	CDR3aa
TRBV2	TRBJ1-1	NA	NA	NA	CASSDPGLAELRAVLRATEAFF
TRBV20-1	TRBJ2-1	many	NA	TGCAGTGCCGTTAGAAGCGAGAATCCAGATGAGCAGTTCTTC	CSAVRSENPDEQFF
TRBV19	TRBJ2-7	many	TRBD2	TGTGCCAGTAGTATTATAGTAGCGGGAGGCCAAGCCTACGAGCAGTACTTC	CASSIIVAGGQAYEQYF
TRBV6-5	TRBJ2-7	NA	NA	TGTGCCAGCAGTTACAGCCAAGGGCAGCCCCAGCAGTACTTC	CASSYSQGQPQQYF
TRBV6-5	TRBJ1-2	many	NA	TGTGCCAGCAGTTACCTAAGGGGGGATGGCTACACCTTC	CASSYLRGDGYTF
TRBV24-1	TRBJ2-2	NA	TRBD1	TGTGCCACCAAAGGGGGCCAGTGGGAGACCGGGGAGCTGTTTTTT	CATKGGQWETGELFF
TRBV11-2	TRBJ2-5	NA	TRBD2	TGTGCCAGCAGCCCGGGACTAGCGGGGATCCAAGAGACCCAGTACTTC	CASSPGLAGIQETQYF
TRBV15	TRBJ2-5	NA	NA	TGTGCCACCAGCAGTTTCGGGCTCCAAATCGGGGAGACCCAGTACTTC	CATSSFGLQIGETQYF
TRBV6-2/TRBV6-3	TRBJ2-7	many	NA	TGTGCCAGCAGTTACGCTTACGAGCAGTACTTC	CASSYAYEQYF
TRBV7-9	TRBJ1-3	NA	NA	TGTGCCAGCAGCTTCCAAGAAGACAGAATCTCTGGAAACACCATATATTTT	CASSFQEDRISGNTIYF
TRBV3-1	TRBJ1-5	many	NA	TGTGCCAGCAGCCAAACAGGACAGAGCAATCAGCCCCAGCATTTT	CASSQTGQSNQPQHF
TRBV7-2	TRBJ2-3	many	TRBD2	TGTGCCAGCAGCCGGGACTATCTAAGCACAGATACGCAGTATTTT	CASSRDYLSTDTQYF
TRBV28	TRBJ1-2	many	TRBD1	TGTGCCAGCAGGCCTCCAGGGGGCTTAGGCTACACCTTC	CASRPPGGLGYTF
TRBV6-5	TRBJ2-1	many	TRBD2	TGTGCCAGCAGTCGGGGTATTGCGGGAGTTCGGTCCAATGAGCAGTTCTTC	CASSRGIAGVRSNEQFF
TRBV19	TRBJ1-1	many	NA	TGTGCCAGTAGTATGACGGCTGAAGCTTTCTTT	CASSMTAEAFF
TRBV19	TRBJ1-1	NA	NA	TGTGCCAGTACCCCCGGGACACATTTCTTT	CASTPGTHFF
TRBV20-1	TRBJ2-3	many	TRBD2	TGCAGTGCTAGCGAAATAGCGGGAGTTGTAGATACGCAGTATTTT	CSASEIAGVVDTQYF
TRBV12-3/TRBV12-4	TRBJ2-2	many	NA	TGTGCCAGCAGTTTGTTAAGAGATTCGAACACCGGGGAGCTGTTTTTT	CASSLLRDSNTGELFF
TRBV12-3/TRBV12-4	TRBJ2-1	many	NA	TGTGCCAGCAGTTCATTAGCGATCGAGGTAAGCGAGCAGTTCTTC	CASSSLAIEVSEQFF
TRBV19	TRBJ2-6	once	TRBD2	TGTGCCAGTATTCCCGGGAGGGGATCTGGGGCCAACGTCCTGACTTTC	CASIPGRGSGANVLTF
TRBV7-2	TRBJ2-3	medium-sized	NA	TGTGCCAGCAGCCCGAGTCGCTACACAGATACGCAGTATTTT	CASSPSRYTDTQYF
TRBV6-5	TRBJ2-2	many	TRBD1	TGTGCCGCCCGGGACAGGGGGTTTAGGGACACCGGGGAGCTGTTTTTT	CAARDRGFRDTGELFF
TRBV7-9	TRBJ2-7	medium-sized	NA	TGTGCCAGCAGCTTGGTCAGGCCTTCGGACGAGCAGTACTTC	CASSLVRPSDEQYF
TRBV20-1	TRBJ2-1	NA	NA	TGCAGTGCTAGAGAAAGGGAGCAGTTCTTC	CSAREREQFF
TRBV12-3/TRBV12-4	TRBJ1-6	once	NA	TGTGCCAGCAGTCTTGTAGAGGGGGGGTATAATTCACCCCTCCACTTT	CASSLVEGGYNSPLHF
TRBV5-1	TRBJ2-7	few	TRBD1	TGCGCCAGCAGCCCCGGGACAGGGCTTTACGAGCAGTACTTC	CASSPGTGLYEQYF
TRBV6-5	TRBJ1-5	many	NA	TGTGCCAACCATCAGCCCCAGCATTTT	CANHQPQHF
TRBV9	TRBJ2-5	medium-sized	TRBD1	TGTGCCAGCGGGACAGGCCAAGAGACCCAGTACTTC	CASGTGQETQYF
TRBV10-3	TRBJ1-3	NA	NA	TGTGCCATCATTGGACAACTCGGGCCTCCTCCAGGAAACACCACATACTTT	CAIIGQLGPPPGNTTYF
TRBV28	TRBJ2-7	many	TRBD2	TGTGCCACCTCCAGCCCGGCGGGAGGCGACTACGAGCAGTACTTC	CATSSPAGGDYEQYF
TRBV12-3/TRBV12-4	TRBJ2-7	many	TRBD2	TGTGCCAGCCAAGGACTAGGGGCCTACGAGCAGTACTTC	CASQGLGAYEQYF
TRBV5-1	TRBJ2-2	many	NA	TGCGCCAGCAGCCTAGAGGTGTCCGGTTATGGCGGGGAGCTGTTTTTT	CASSLEVSGYGGELFF
TRBV5-4	TRBJ2-1	many	NA	TGTGCCAGCAGCCCGGGACCCAACTCCTACAATGAGCAGTTCTTC	CASSPGPNSYNEQFF
TRBV7-6	TRBJ1-3	many	NA	TGTGCCAGCAGCCCCCGGACGGTCCCCTCTGGAAACACCATATATTTT	CASSPRTVPSGNTIYF
TRBV5-1	TRBJ2-2	NA	NA	TGCGCCAGCAGCCCGGGCCCCTTCGACACCAGGGAGCTGTTTTTT	CASSPGPFDTRELFF
TRBV19	TRBJ1-2	medium-sized	NA	TGTGCCAGCAACCTCCCGGGACATACTAACTATGGCTACACCTTC	CASNLPGHTNYGYTF
TRBV3-1	TRBJ2-7	many	NA	TGTGCCAGCAGCCTGTGGGTAGACTCCTACGAGCAGTACTTC	CASSLWVDSYEQYF
TRBV7-6	TRBJ2-5	NA	NA	TGTGCTAGCAGCTTGGGGGCCCTTAGAGAGACCCAGTACTTC	CASSLGALRETQYF
TRBV3-1	TRBJ2-3	many	NA	TGTGCCAGCAGCCAAGGGTTTGCGAATTCAGATACGCAGTATTTT	CASSQGFANSDTQYF
TRBV4-3	TRBJ2-1	many	TRBD2	TGCGCCAGCAGCCTCGGACTAGCGGGAGGGGGGTACAATGAGCAGTTCTTC	CASSLGLAGGGYNEQFF
TRBV5-6	TRBJ2-3	NA	NA	TGTGCCAGCAGCTTGGGGGTGGGGGTGGCGCCAGATACGCAGTATTTT	CASSLGVGVAPDTQYF
TRBV6-6	TRBJ2-3	many	TRBD2	TGTGCCAGCAGTTACGGGGGGGGAACAGATACGCAGTATTTT	CASSYGGGTDTQYF
TRBV6-5	TRBJ2-1	NA	NA	TGTGCCCGCAGTTGCTCCGCCGGGAATGAGCAGTTCTTC	CARSCSAGNEQFF
TRBV2	TRBJ2-3	many	TRBD2	TGTGCCAGCACGACTAGCGGTGCGGGTCTTGCAGATACGCAGTATTTT	CASTTSGAGLADTQYF
TRBV19	TRBJ1-6	NA	TRBD1	TGTGCCAGTAGTATAAGTCCAGGACAGGTCTCTTCACCCCTCCACTTT	CASSISPGQVSSPLHF
TRBV5-4	TRBJ2-5	NA	TRBD2	TGTGTCAGCAGTTCCAAGCGGGAGGGCCTCGACGTGCAGTACTTC	CVSSSKREGLDVQYF
TRBV2	TRBJ1-4	many	NA	TGTGCCAGCAGGACCAATTTACAGGATAATGAAAAACTGTTTTTT	CASRTNLQDNEKLFF
TRBV6-1	TRBJ1-2	many	NA	TGTGCCAGCAGTGAAGTAGGTGCTAACTATGGCTACACCTTC	CASSEVGANYGYTF
TRBV29-1	TRBJ2-1	NA	NA	TGCAGCGTTGAAGATCCAGTCCTACCCAGGTCCTCCTACAATGAGCAGTTCTTC	CSVEDPVLPRSSYNEQFF